These T cell receptor beta chains were read from a single sample in a study of PD-L1 blockade in urothelial cancer. The assay was immunoSEQ multiplex PCR, and TCRdb's table has in-frame clones only and misses some. The table has 130,000 or so clones, about 81% seen once; the top ten hold under 3.5%. The sample in question was PBMCs, obtained around atezolizumab (anti-PD-L1) treatment. Every receptor here comes from a man in his fifties with urothelial cancer. Both conserved end residues are part of each CDR3. Fields, in order: CDR3 protein, CDR3 DNA, D gene, clone size, V gene, J gene, CDR3 length. The D gene is left open where the match is weak. Some rows mark clone size as missing; the rest say once, few, many or name a class of expanded clone.

CDR3 protein: CASRQGANQETQYF; CDR3 DNA: TGTGCCAGTAGGCAGGGGGCGAATCAAGAGACCCAGTACTTC; D gene: TRBD1; clone size: .; V gene: TRBV19; J gene: TRBJ2-5; CDR3 length: 14
CDR3 protein: CASSGRRASYEQYF; CDR3 DNA: TGTGCCAGCAGCGGGAGGCGGGCCTCCTACGAGCAGTACTTC; D gene: .; clone size: .; V gene: TRBV9; J gene: TRBJ2-7; CDR3 length: 14
CDR3 protein: CASSIPGLPNTEAFF; CDR3 DNA: TGTGCCAGCAGCATTCCGGGACTACCGAACACTGAAGCTTTCTTT; D gene: .; clone size: .; V gene: TRBV7-9; J gene: TRBJ1-1; CDR3 length: 15
CDR3 protein: CASRPTSGEQYF; CDR3 DNA: TGTGCCAGCAGACCGACTAGCGGCGAGCAGTACTTC; D gene: TRBD2; clone size: .; V gene: TRBV28; J gene: TRBJ2-7; CDR3 length: 12
CDR3 protein: CAWNQEGGRWEQFF; CDR3 DNA: TGTGCCTGGAACCAGGAGGGCGGGAGATGGGAGCAGTTCTTC; D gene: TRBD2; clone size: .; V gene: TRBV30; J gene: TRBJ2-1; CDR3 length: 14
CDR3 protein: CASSSGLATYEQYF; CDR3 DNA: TGCGCCAGCAGCTCGGGACTAGCCACCTACGAGCAGTACTTC; D gene: TRBD2; clone size: .; V gene: TRBV5-1; J gene: TRBJ2-7; CDR3 length: 14
CDR3 protein: CASSFSGGSNTGELFF; CDR3 DNA: TGTGCCAGCAGCTTTTCCGGCGGGAGCAACACCGGGGAGCTGTTTTTT; D gene: TRBD2; clone size: .; V gene: TRBV7-2; J gene: TRBJ2-2; CDR3 length: 16
CDR3 protein: CASSRKPGLAGGQTNEQYF; CDR3 DNA: TGTGCCAGCAGCCGAAAACCGGGACTAGCGGGAGGGCAGACCAACGAGCAGTACTTC; D gene: TRBD2; clone size: once; V gene: TRBV5-5; J gene: TRBJ2-7; CDR3 length: 19
CDR3 protein: CASSKQGNQPQHF; CDR3 DNA: TGTGCCAGCAGTAAACAGGGGAATCAGCCCCAGCATTTT; D gene: TRBD1; clone size: .; V gene: TRBV6-5; J gene: TRBJ1-5; CDR3 length: 13
CDR3 protein: CASRPGGHSNQPQHF; CDR3 DNA: TGTGCCTCCCGACCGGGGGGCCATAGCAATCAGCCCCAGCATTTT; D gene: .; clone size: .; V gene: TRBV2; J gene: TRBJ1-5; CDR3 length: 15
CDR3 protein: CAWTRPGRAGYTF; CDR3 DNA: TGTGCCTGGACCCGACCTGGCAGGGCCGGCTACACCTTC; D gene: .; clone size: .; V gene: TRBV30; J gene: TRBJ1-2; CDR3 length: 13
CDR3 protein: CASSPAGETQYF; CDR3 DNA: TGTGCCAGCAGTCCCGCGGGGGAGACCCAGTACTTC; D gene: .; clone size: .; V gene: TRBV27; J gene: TRBJ2-5; CDR3 length: 12
CDR3 protein: CASSMGLAGVYEQYF; CDR3 DNA: TGTGCCAGCAGCATGGGACTAGCGGGAGTCTACGAGCAGTACTTC; D gene: TRBD2; clone size: .; V gene: TRBV27; J gene: TRBJ2-7; CDR3 length: 15
CDR3 protein: CASSPLGLVNNEQFF; CDR3 DNA: TGTGCCAGCAGCCCCCTAGGACTAGTCAACAATGAGCAGTTCTTC; D gene: TRBD2; clone size: .; V gene: TRBV7-3; J gene: TRBJ2-1; CDR3 length: 15
CDR3 protein: CASSEGQRGSPLHF; CDR3 DNA: TGTGCCAGCAGCGAGGGACAGAGGGGTTCACCCCTCCACTTT; D gene: TRBD1; clone size: once; V gene: TRBV9; J gene: TRBJ1-6; CDR3 length: 14
CDR3 protein: CASSEGVAQYF; CDR3 DNA: TGTGCCAGCAGTGAGGGAGTCGCGCAGTATTTT; D gene: .; clone size: .; V gene: TRBV2; J gene: TRBJ2-3; CDR3 length: 11
CDR3 protein: CASSFKRTGAEAGELFF; CDR3 DNA: TGTGCCAGCAGCTTCAAGAGAACAGGGGCCGAGGCCGGGGAGCTGTTTTTT; D gene: TRBD1; clone size: .; V gene: TRBV13; J gene: TRBJ2-2; CDR3 length: 17
CDR3 protein: CASSRGFNYGYTF; CDR3 DNA: TGTGCCAGTAGCAGGGGCTTTAACTATGGCTACACCTTC; D gene: .; clone size: few; V gene: TRBV19; J gene: TRBJ1-2; CDR3 length: 13
CDR3 protein: CASSTGLAGPYEQYF; CDR3 DNA: TGTGCCAGCAGCACAGGACTAGCGGGACCTTACGAGCAGTACTTC; D gene: TRBD2; clone size: .; V gene: TRBV5-4; J gene: TRBJ2-7; CDR3 length: 15
CDR3 protein: CASSVTGRSKSSYEQYF; CDR3 DNA: TGTGCCAGCAGCGTAACCGGGAGATCTAAAAGCTCCTACGAGCAGTACTTC; D gene: .; clone size: .; V gene: TRBV11-2; J gene: TRBJ2-7; CDR3 length: 17
CDR3 protein: CATSKYGLSSNQPQHF; CDR3 DNA: TGTGCCACCAGCAAGTACGGACTATCTAGCAATCAGCCCCAGCATTTT; D gene: .; clone size: .; V gene: TRBV15; J gene: TRBJ1-5; CDR3 length: 16